A single sample is the source of the 11 T cell receptor beta chains below, sequenced in a study of blood T cell repertoires in COVID-19. Produced via immunoSEQ multiplex PCR; TCRdb's table is partial and in-frame only. The data contain 170,000 or so clones, roughly 87% of them singletons. The specimen sequenced was peripheral blood. These receptors came from a woman in her seventies with COVID-19, enrolled during active disease.

The sample holds a few counts of this clone. The J gene is TRBJ2-7, the V gene TRBV7-2, with TRBD2 matching over 10 bases. This CDR3 has 15 amino acids. Germline V gives CDR1 SGHTA, CDR2 FQGNSA. V gave up 4 bases and J gave up 7 bases; unmatched junction bases: 10. The CDR3 sequence is CASSSVASGSREQYF. The CDR3, as DNA: TGTGCCAGCAGCTCCGTAGCTAGCGGGAGCCGGGAGCAGTACTTC.

The chain links TRBV7-8 to TRBJ2-1; TRBD1 is a possible D gene (5 bases). V gave up 5 bases and J gave up 10 bases, with 9 bases separating them. The CDR3 has 11 residues. The germline CDR1 and CDR2 sequences are SGHVS and FQNEAQ. The CDR3 sequence is CASSPPGEQFF. The CDR3 coding sequence is TGTGCCAGCAGCCCGCCAGGGGAGCAGTTCTTC.

This clone was detected once. The chain carries TRBV27 and TRBJ1-4; D ambiguous. Trimming stripped 5 bases from V and 8 bases from J, with 21 bases between. Germline-derived CDR1 and CDR2 are MNHEY and SMNVEV (reference sequence). This CDR3 has 16 amino acids. The CDR3 loop is CASSRLSNNGGEKLFF. The CDR3 DNA follows: TGTGCCAGCAGTCGTCTTTCGAATAACGGAGGCGAAAAACTGTTTTTT.

The V and J genes are TRBV6-2 or TRBV6-3 and TRBJ2-3; TRBD2 aligns across 10 bases. CDR1 is MNHEY, CDR2 SVGEGT, per germline. The V segment lost 4 bases and the J segment 0 bases; nucleotides outside the gene matches: 10. CDR3 length: 18 amino acids. CDR3 protein: CASSFAKAGGPSTDTQYF. The CDR3 nucleotides are TGTGCCAGCAGTTTCGCAAAAGCGGGAGGGCCGAGCACAGATACGCAGTATTTT.

The chain has TRBV6-2 or TRBV6-3 and TRBJ2-2, with 10 bases fitting TRBD1. Germline-derived CDR1 and CDR2 are MNHEY and SVGEGT. CDR3 length: 16 residues. V shed 6 bases, J shed 8 bases, and the junction held 12 bases outside the gene matches. The chain's CDR3 is CASSPGTGVAFGELFF. CDR3 in DNA: TGTGCCAGCAGCCCCGGGACAGGGGTCGCATTTGGGGAGCTGTTTTTT.

The chain joins TRBV5-1 to TRBJ2-3; TRBD2 is a possible D gene (6 bases). V was trimmed by 4 bases and J by 4 bases, leaving 13 bases between them. From germline, CDR1 is SGHRS and CDR2 YFSETQ. This CDR3 spans 14 amino acids. In DNA, the CDR3 is TGCGCCAGCAGCCCGGGGACTGACGCAGATACGCAGTATTTT. Translating it yields CASSPGTDADTQYF. Variable domain in full (rest from reference TRBV5-1 and TRBJ2-3): KAGVTQTPRYLIKTRGQQVTLSCSPISGHRSVSWYQQTPGQGLQFLFEYFSETQRNKGNFPGRFSGRQFSNSRSEMNVSTLELGDSALYLCASSPGTDADTQYFGPGTRLTVL.

This clone was seen more than once but under ten times. V usage is TRBV15 and J usage is TRBJ2-1; D remains unclear. The CDR3 sequence is 15 residues long. Trimming shortened V by 3 bases and J by 5 bases, and 14 bases separated the two germline ends. Per the germline V gene, CDR1 is LNHNV and CDR2 is YYDKDF (reference sequence). CDR3 nucleotides: TGTGCCACCAGCAGTCCCGTGGGCCTGCACAATGAGCAGTTCTTC. Translating gives CATSSPVGLHNEQFF.

This chain uses TRBV5-6 with TRBJ2-4; 9 nucleotides agree with TRBD1. The ends lost 4 bases at V and 7 bases at J; junction bases unmatched: 9. Per the germline V gene, CDR1 is SGHDT and CDR2 is YYEEEE. This CDR3 spans 15 amino acids. The CDR3 coding sequence is TGTGCCAGCAGCCCACCCCGGGACAGGGAGAACATTCAGTACTTC. It specifies CASSPPRDRENIQYF.

This clone was detected only once. The chain recombines TRBV4-3 with TRBJ2-6, with D possibly being TRBD1 (7 bases). Germline assignment: CDR1 LGHNA and CDR2 YSLEER. V was clipped by 1 base and J by 6 bases, with 13 bases between them. This CDR3 region has 16 residues. The CDR3 loop reads CASSQVEGAQANVLTF. The CDR3 DNA follows: TGCGCCAGCAGCCAAGTGGAGGGGGCTCAGGCCAACGTCCTGACTTTC.

V and J are TRBV28 and TRBJ1-1; D gene unclear. Germline V gene sequence: CDR1 MDHEN, CDR2 SYDVKM. Trimming cost V 1 base and J 5 bases, with 14 bases left between them. The CDR3 consists of 15 residues. The CDR3 DNA is TGTGCCAGCAGTTTATCTAGCGGAGGGCGTACTGAAGCTTTCTTT. It translates to CASSLSSGGRTEAFF.

The CDR3 nucleotides are TGTGCCAGCAGCTTGGTAGGGGGCAGGCCTGGAGAAGACAATGAGCAGTTCTTC. This gives the protein CASSLVGGRPGEDNEQFF. The V and J genes are TRBV5-5 and TRBJ2-1, with TRBD1 matching over 7 bases. The germline V gene encodes CDR1 SGHKS and CDR2 YYEKEE (reference sequence). The CDR3 spans 18 residues. The V and J ends lost 0 bases and 5 bases, in that order; junction bases with no gene match: 14.